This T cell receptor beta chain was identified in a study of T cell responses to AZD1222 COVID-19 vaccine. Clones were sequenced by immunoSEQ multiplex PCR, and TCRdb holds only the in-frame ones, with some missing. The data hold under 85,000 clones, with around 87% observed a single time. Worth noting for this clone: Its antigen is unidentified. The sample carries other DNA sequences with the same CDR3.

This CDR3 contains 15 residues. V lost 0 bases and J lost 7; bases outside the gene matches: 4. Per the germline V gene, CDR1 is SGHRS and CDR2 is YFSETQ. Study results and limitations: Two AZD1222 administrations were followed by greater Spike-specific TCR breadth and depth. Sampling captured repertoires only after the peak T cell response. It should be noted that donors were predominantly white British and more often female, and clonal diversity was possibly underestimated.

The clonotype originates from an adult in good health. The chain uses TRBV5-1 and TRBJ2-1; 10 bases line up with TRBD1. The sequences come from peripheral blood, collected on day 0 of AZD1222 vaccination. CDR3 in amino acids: CASSLGQGAGNEQFF. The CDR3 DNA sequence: TGCGCCAGCAGCTTGGGACAGGGGGCCGGGAATGAGCAGTTCTTC.